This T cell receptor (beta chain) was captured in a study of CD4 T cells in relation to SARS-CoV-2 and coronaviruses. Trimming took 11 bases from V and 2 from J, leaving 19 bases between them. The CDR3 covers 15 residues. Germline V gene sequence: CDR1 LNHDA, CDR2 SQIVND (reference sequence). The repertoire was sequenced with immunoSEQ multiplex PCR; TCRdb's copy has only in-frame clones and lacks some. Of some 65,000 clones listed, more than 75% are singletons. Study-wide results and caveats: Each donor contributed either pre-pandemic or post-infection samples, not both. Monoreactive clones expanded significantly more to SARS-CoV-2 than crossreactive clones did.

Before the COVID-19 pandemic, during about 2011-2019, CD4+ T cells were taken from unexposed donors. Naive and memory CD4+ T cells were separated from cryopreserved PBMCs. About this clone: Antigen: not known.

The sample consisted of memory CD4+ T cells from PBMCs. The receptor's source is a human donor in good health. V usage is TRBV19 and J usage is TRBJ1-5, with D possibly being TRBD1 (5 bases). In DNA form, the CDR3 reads TGTGCCGGCCCCTTCAGGGTCGGTGGCAATCAGCCCCAGCATTTT. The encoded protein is CAGPFRVGGNQPQHF.